A single TCR beta chain is shown here with its context. Its antigen is not yet known. The record has no base qualities; no much larger clone is one base away. Inclusive of the bounding cysteine and phenylalanine, the CDR3 is 14 residues long. Just the 42-base CDR3 DNA is kept, in frame starting at base 1. The V end loses 5 bases and the J end loses 7 bases, and a stretch of 18 bases separates them. Reading the germline V gene (reference sequence) gives CDR1 SSHAT and CDR2 FNYEAQ. This sample is drawn from a study of blood T cells in healthy people across ages (dated by TCRdb to the mid-2010s). Regarding the study in general: In model experiments, roughly one uniquely barcoded TCR beta cDNA molecule per two T cells was captured by template switching. Using deep sequencing normalized with unique cDNA molecular identifiers, the study measured how TCR beta repertoire diversity changes with age. Four age groups were formed from the donors: young (average about 17 years), middle-aged (less than 40), aged (about 62) and long-lived (less than 85). To avoid experimental bias, donors of different ages were randomly spread across the sequencing lanes. Using the same blood draw, the study looked at two additional independent replicas of 1 million unique cDNA reads for two donors, one aged 18 to 30 and the other aged 80 or older.

General conclusions and limits of the study: Because donor CMV infection status was unknown, age-related changes in expanded clonotypes were potentially confounded. Estimates of total diversity from one million sequenced T cells were regarded as lower bounds and underestimates. Compared with the aged group, more naive CD4+ T cells, fewer expanded clones and increased TCR diversity were shown by the long-lived group, suggesting age selection. Because profiling used bulk unsorted PBMCs, naive and antigen-experienced compartments could not be compared conclusively. Observed TCR beta diversity correlated strongly with the percentage of naive T cells measured by flow cytometry. Observed TCR beta diversity per million T cells fell roughly linearly with age, and a significant reduction was already apparent by age around 40.

The roughly 37 donors, aged 6 to 90 years, were systemically healthy Caucasian individuals from Russia. Ten milliliters of peripheral blood were drawn from each donor into EDTA-treated Vacutainer tubes. Ficoll-Paque density-gradient centrifugation was used to isolate PBMCs, with at least 6.5 million obtained per sample. Trizol reagent was used to extract total RNA from the PBMCs, yielding at least 6 micrograms per sample. For every donor, flow cytometry on a PBMC aliquot measured the percentage of naive CD45RAhigh/CD27high T cells. The receptor library was made with 5' RACE. These reads were obtained on an Illumina HiSeq 2500. The second PCR ran for about 7 to 11 cycles and used a J-beta primer mix along with a sample-barcoded 5' primer. A unique molecular identifier was introduced onto each TCR beta cDNA molecule by a template-switch 5' adaptor carrying 12 random nucleotides. Each sample yielded at least 3 million CDR3-containing paired-end reads. All of the RNA was converted into first-strand cDNA using the Mint cDNA synthesis kit, with a TRBC-specific oligonucleotide serving as the primer. After uracil-DNA glycosylase treatment, a first 18-cycle PCR used universal primers M1SS and BC2_uni_R on all cDNA. The original methods were these. Normalization of each sample was performed by random selection of 1 million high-quality reads, each carrying a distinct molecular identifier. Instead of being binned into consensus sequences, reads with shared molecular identifiers were discarded. MiTCR, with a Q25 quality threshold and the strictest error-elimination algorithm, was used for CDR3 identification, clonotype clustering and error correction. Lower-bound total TCR beta diversity was estimated with a nonparametric unseen species model using Euler transformation. Through fastp at Q25 and MiXCR, TCRdb rebuilt clones from the public reads, retaining in-frame beta chains. CDR3 protein duplicates are merged, each entry listing the most common genes and DNA. The V and J calls come from TCRdb's annotation, not from the publication. The sample data list some 640,000 distinct CDR3 sequences, and around 45% of these were observed just once. The ten largest clonotypes hold roughly 31% of the sample.

The TCR was taken from a woman aged 55-69 years in good health. Here the chain combines TRBV7-7 and TRBJ2-7, with TRBD2 perhaps the D gene, on 6 matching bases. The specimen was blood. In nucleotides, the sequence is TGTGCCAGCAGCCCCGGGGAGGCCCGGCGTGAGCAGTACTTC. Translation gives CASSPGEARREQYF.